This TCR beta chain was recovered during a study of tumor and adjacent non-tumor tissue in lung cancer. The template was RNA from unsorted bulk tissue. The table lists this clonotype with many counts. TCRbeta libraries were built with three rounds of nested PCR, modified from ARM-PCR. Each CDR3 protein is one row after TCRdb ran MiXCR on the multiplex PCR reads. The repertoire holds more than 95,000 distinct CDR3 sequences, about 66% seen once, with 9.5% to 15% in the top ten. Germline trimming cut 6 bases from V and 0 bases from J; bases unmatched to any gene: 6. CDR1 and CDR2 (germline): DFQATT, SNEGSKA (reference sequence). The CDR3 runs to 14 residues.

Sequencing input: lung tumor tissue. The gene calls are TRBV20-1 and TRBJ2-3; the match to TRBD2 covers 7 bases. This receptor was obtained from a man in his thirties or forties with non-small cell lung cancer. The DNA of the CDR3 is TGCAGTGCACCCCCTAGCGGAAGCACAGATACGCAGTATTTT. It codes for CSAPPSGSTDTQYF.